Below are 18 T cell receptor beta chains sequenced from a single sample in a study of patients and donors after allogeneic stem cell transplantation (dated by TCRdb to 2020 to 2022). The library came from RT-PCR. The sequencer listed for this sample is NextSeq 550. Clones were called with MiXCR by TCRdb after fastp trimmed the public reads at Q25, and only in-frame beta chains were retained. Every distinct CDR3 protein forms one entry, paired with its most common genes and DNA. The sample yields hundreds of thousands of distinct CDR3 sequences; 16% were counted once. The ten largest make up over 6% of the sample. The sequenced material came from blood, either unsorted or a sorted T cell fraction (not recorded which). These receptors all come from a human donor who was either an allogeneic HSCT recipient or a stem cell or donor lymphocyte infusion donor (not recorded which). It is not recorded whose cells these are; they may come from a transplant donor.

This clonotype was counted many times. The chain has TRBV9 and TRBJ2-7, with D tentatively TRBD1 (5 bases). V lost 1 base to trimming and J lost 0 bases, with 11 bases between them. The CDR3 spans 15 residues. CDR1 and CDR2 (germline): SGDLS, YYNGEE. This CDR3 is CASSVSDRSSYEQYF. The CDR3 DNA sequence: TGTGCCAGCAGCGTATCCGACAGAAGCTCCTACGAGCAGTACTTC.

This clonotype occurred a few times. The chain carries TRBV20-1 and TRBJ2-3; 7 nucleotides match TRBD2. Per germline, CDR1 DFQATT and CDR2 SNEGSKA (reference sequence). The CDR3 covers 14 residues. J was trimmed by 3 bases and V by 3 bases; bases with no gene match: 6. CDR3 bases: TGCAGTGCTAGGCTGGGAGGGCTGACAGATACGCAGTATTTT. Encoded protein: CSARLGGLTDTQYF.

The chain combines TRBV27 with TRBJ1-2; D call uncertain. Per germline, CDR1 MNHEY and CDR2 SMNVEV (reference sequence). This CDR3 is 13 amino acids long. V was trimmed by 5 bases and J by 8 bases, leaving 15 bases between them. CDR3 sequence (DNA): TGTGCCAGCAGTCCCTGGACTAAGTGGGGCTACACCTTC. Protein: CASSPWTKWGYTF.

This clonotype has just a few counts. The V call is TRBV28, the J call TRBJ2-3; D uncertain. CDR3 length: 14 residues. Germline assignment: CDR1 MDHEN and CDR2 SYDVKM. Trimming removed 7 bases at V and 5 bases at J, with 16 bases between. The CDR3 sequence is CASNVPPTQDTQYF. As DNA, the CDR3 is TGTGCCAGCAACGTTCCCCCGACCCAAGATACGCAGTATTTT. The full variable domain, completed using reference TRBV28 and TRBJ2-3, is DVKVTQSSRYLVKRTGEKVFLECVQDMDHENMFWYRQDPGLGLRLIYFSYDVKMKEKGDIPEGYSVSREKKERFSLILESASTNQTSMYLCASNVPPTQDTQYFGPGTRLTVL.

This clonotype was seen more than once but under ten times. This chain links TRBV7-3 with TRBJ2-2; 12 bases agree with TRBD2. J was trimmed by 4 bases and V by 0 bases; bases with no gene match: 3. The germline gives CDR1 SGHTA, CDR2 FQGTGA. There are 17 residues in the CDR3. CDR3 nucleotide sequence: TGTGCCAGCAGCTTAACAACTAGCGGGGGGCGCACCGGGGAGCTGTTTTTT. Translating it yields CASSLTTSGGRTGELFF. The full variable domain, completed using reference TRBV7-3 and TRBJ2-2, is GAGVSQTPSNKVTEKGKYVELRCDPISGHTALYWYRQSLGQGPEFLIYFQGTGAADDSGLPNDRFFAVRPEGSVSTLKIQRTERGDSAVYLCASSLTTSGGRTGELFFGEGSRLTVL.

The table lists this clonotype with a few counts. This chain uses TRBV7-9 with TRBJ2-7, with a tentative D call TRBD2 (8 bases). CDR1 is SEHNR, CDR2 FQNEAQ, per germline (reference sequence). V shed 6 bases and J shed 7 bases, with 22 bases lying between them. The CDR3 length is 15 residues. The CDR3 spells CASSQGGLEVEEQYF. DNA of the CDR3: TGTGCCAGCAGTCAGGGGGGACTAGAGGTGGAAGAGCAGTACTTC.

This clonotype appeared a few times. The V and J genes are TRBV24-1 and TRBJ2-1; 10 bases align to TRBD1. Germline-derived CDR1 and CDR2 are KGHDR and SFDVKD. V lost 8 bases and J lost 9; bases outside the gene matches: 6. The CDR3 spans 13 residues. In nucleotides, the CDR3 is TGTGCCACCAAGTTGACAGGGGGCGGTGAGCAGTTCTTC. Translating gives CATKLTGGGEQFF.

The J gene is TRBJ2-2, the V gene TRBV12-3 or TRBV12-4; 9 bases are shared with TRBD1. This CDR3 has 22 amino acids. The V gene end was trimmed by 6 bases and the J gene end by 0 bases; junction bases not matched to a gene: 23. This CDR3 is CASRIIVPGQGGDDANTGELFF. CDR3 sequence (DNA): TGTGCCAGCAGGATCATTGTCCCGGGACAGGGCGGAGACGACGCGAACACCGGGGAGCTGTTTTTT.

V usage is TRBV12-3 or TRBV12-4 and J usage is TRBJ1-1; a weak D match, TRBD1 (5 bases). This CDR3 region has 17 residues. Trimming cost V 4 bases and J 0 bases, with 18 bases left between them. The CDR3 reads CASSSPLDSLMNTEAFF. In DNA form, the CDR3 reads TGTGCCAGCAGTTCTCCCCTCGACAGCCTTATGAACACTGAAGCTTTCTTT.

The chain recombines TRBV10-3 with TRBJ2-3; 8 bases fit TRBD2. V was clipped by 6 bases and J by 2 bases; unmatched bases: 7. Per the germline V gene, CDR1 is ENHRY and CDR2 is SYGVKD. The CDR3 is made up of 15 amino acids. The CDR3 DNA sequence: TGTGCCATCAGGGAGCGGGAGAGCGCCACAGATACGCAGTATTTT. Translated, it gives CAIRERESATDTQYF.

This chain joins TRBV7-9 and TRBJ2-3, with 11 bases matching TRBD2. Germline loops: CDR1 SEHNR, CDR2 FQNEAQ (reference sequence). The CDR3 runs to 13 residues. The chain's CDR3 is CNSSRLAGDTQYF. The CDR3 region has the DNA TGTAACAGCAGCCGACTAGCGGGGGATACGCAGTATTTT.

The gene calls are TRBV12-3 or TRBV12-4 and TRBJ2-1; D is possibly TRBD2 (7 bases). V was pared by 6 bases and J by 8 bases, with 20 bases between. The CDR3 length is 15 residues. The CDR3 nucleotides are TGTGCCAGCAGGGGGAGGGACACCTCCACGTATGAGCAGTTCTTC. Its protein product is CASRGRDTSTYEQFF.

J is TRBJ1-2 and V is TRBV5-1; D is possibly TRBD1 (5 bases). V lost 0 bases to trimming and J lost 0 bases, with 9 bases between them. Germline V CDR1 and CDR2: SGHRS, YFSETQ. This CDR3 contains 15 residues. CDR3 amino acids: CASSLDRPTNYGYTF. In DNA form, the CDR3 reads TGCGCCAGCAGCTTGGACAGGCCGACTAACTATGGCTACACCTTC.

The chain has TRBV20-1 and TRBJ1-4; D perhaps matches TRBD1 (6 bases). This CDR3 has 13 amino acids. Germline CDR1 reads DFQATT; CDR2 reads SNEGSKA (reference sequence). The germline V and J ends were trimmed by 3 bases and 7 bases, with 12 bases remaining between them. CDR3 protein: CSARTGVIEKLFF. The CDR3 region has the DNA TGCAGTGCTAGGACAGGCGTTATTGAAAAACTGTTTTTT.

There are a few counts of this clonotype. J is TRBJ2-3 and V is TRBV11-2; no firm D call. CDR3 length equals 13 residues. V was trimmed by 8 bases and J by 4 bases, leaving 13 bases between them. Germline CDR1 reads SGHAT; CDR2 reads FQNNGV. CDR3: CASLTPVSDTQYF. CDR3 in DNA: TGTGCCAGCCTTACGCCCGTTTCAGATACGCAGTATTTT.

This clonotype was detected a few times. This chain links TRBV4-2 with TRBJ2-7; no clear D gene. Trimming cost V 1 base and J 5 bases, with 21 bases left between them. Germline CDR1 reads LGHNA; CDR2 reads YNFKEQ. The CDR3 length is 17 residues. The CDR3 protein is CASSQGLKGPSSNEQYF. CDR3 DNA sequence: TGTGCCAGCAGCCAAGGACTCAAAGGGCCTAGTTCCAACGAGCAGTACTTC.

For the CDR3, the DNA is TGTGCCAGCAGCTTAGTTAGCCCGTCTAATGAAAAACTGTTTTTT. It is translated as CASSLVSPSNEKLFF. J is TRBJ1-4 and V is TRBV7-9; D gene unclear. CDR1 is SEHNR, CDR2 FQNEAQ, per germline (reference sequence). This CDR3 spans 15 amino acids. The V gene lost 1 base and the J gene lost 3 bases, with 9 bases spanning the gap.

This clonotype has a count of ten or more. The CDR3 DNA reads as TGTGCCAGCTTCACGTCGGGCAATGAGCAGTTCTTC. Amino acids: CASFTSGNEQFF. The chain is built from TRBV12-3 or TRBV12-4 and TRBJ2-1; D gene unclear. Trimming stripped 8 bases from V and 6 bases from J, with 11 bases between. This CDR3 region has 12 residues.